This T cell receptor beta chain was identified during a study of long-term antiretroviral therapy in people with HIV. CDR1 and CDR2 (germline): SGHNT, YYREEE (reference sequence). The V gene lost 0 bases and the J gene lost 1 base, with 11 bases spanning the gap. This CDR3 has 16 amino acids. Version v3.0 of the immunoSEQ assay was performed at survey level. Sequencing aimed to cover roughly 35,000-50,000 T-cell genomes per sample. Measured with immunoSEQ multiplex PCR; TCRdb has only the in-frame clones, and not every one. Seen here are about 36,000 clones, roughly 80% observed once, and the top ten hold about 6.5%.

Specimen: unsorted PBMCs, collected 0.6 years after starting antiretroviral therapy. The rearrangement uses TRBV5-4 and TRBJ2-1; D is unclear. This clonotype was obtained from a man younger than 30 with HIV. CDR3 region: CASSLGTVGSYNEQFF. CDR3 DNA sequence: TGTGCCAGCAGCTTGGGAACAGTGGGTTCCTACAATGAGCAGTTCTTC.